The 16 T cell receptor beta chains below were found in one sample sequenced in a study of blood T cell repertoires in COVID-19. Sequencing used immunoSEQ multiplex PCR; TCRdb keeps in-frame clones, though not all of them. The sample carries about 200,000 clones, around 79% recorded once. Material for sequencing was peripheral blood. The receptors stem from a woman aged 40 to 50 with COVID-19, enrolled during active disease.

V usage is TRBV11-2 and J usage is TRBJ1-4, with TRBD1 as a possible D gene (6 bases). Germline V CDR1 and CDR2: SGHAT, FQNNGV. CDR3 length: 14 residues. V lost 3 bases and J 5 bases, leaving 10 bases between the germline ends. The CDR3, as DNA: TGTGCCAGCAGCTTTGCCAGGGGCAATGAAAAACTGTTTTTT. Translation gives CASSFARGNEKLFF.

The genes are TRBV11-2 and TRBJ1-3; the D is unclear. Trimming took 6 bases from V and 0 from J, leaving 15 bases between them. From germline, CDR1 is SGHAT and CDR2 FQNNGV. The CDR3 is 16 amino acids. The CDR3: CASRFGVDSSGNTIYF. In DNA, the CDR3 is TGTGCCAGCAGGTTTGGGGTGGACTCCTCTGGAAACACCATATATTTT.

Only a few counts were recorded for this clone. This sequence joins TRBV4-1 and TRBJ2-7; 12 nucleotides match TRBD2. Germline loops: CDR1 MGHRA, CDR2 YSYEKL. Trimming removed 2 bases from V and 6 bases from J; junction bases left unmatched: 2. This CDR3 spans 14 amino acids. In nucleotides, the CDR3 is TGCGCCAGCAGCCAACTAGCGGGAGGGGGCGAGCAGTACTTC. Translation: CASSQLAGGGEQYF.

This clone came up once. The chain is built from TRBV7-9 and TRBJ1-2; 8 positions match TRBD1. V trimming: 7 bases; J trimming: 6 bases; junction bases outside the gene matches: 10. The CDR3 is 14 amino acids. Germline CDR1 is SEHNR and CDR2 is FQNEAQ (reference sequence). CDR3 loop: CASTGDRGVHGYTF. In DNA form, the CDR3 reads TGTGCCAGCACCGGTGACAGGGGAGTTCATGGCTACACCTTC.

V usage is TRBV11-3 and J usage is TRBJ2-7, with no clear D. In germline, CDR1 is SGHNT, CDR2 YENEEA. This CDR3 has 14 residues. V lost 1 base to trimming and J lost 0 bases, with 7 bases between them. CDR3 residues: CASSLASGSYEQYF. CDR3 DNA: TGTGCCAGCAGCTTAGCTTCCGGCTCCTACGAGCAGTACTTC. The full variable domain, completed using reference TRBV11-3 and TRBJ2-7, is EAGVVQSPRYKIIEKKQPVAFWCNPISGHNTLYWYLQNLGQGPELLIRYENEEAVDDSQLPKDRFSAERLKGVDSTLKIQPAELGDSAVYLCASSLASGSYEQYFGPGTRLTVT.

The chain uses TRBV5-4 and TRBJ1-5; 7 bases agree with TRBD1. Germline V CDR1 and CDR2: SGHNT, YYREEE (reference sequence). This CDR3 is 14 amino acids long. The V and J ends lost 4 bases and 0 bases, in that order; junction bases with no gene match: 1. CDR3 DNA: TGTGCCAGCAGCCCAGGGGGTAGCAATCAGCCCCAGCATTTT. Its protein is CASSPGGSNQPQHF.

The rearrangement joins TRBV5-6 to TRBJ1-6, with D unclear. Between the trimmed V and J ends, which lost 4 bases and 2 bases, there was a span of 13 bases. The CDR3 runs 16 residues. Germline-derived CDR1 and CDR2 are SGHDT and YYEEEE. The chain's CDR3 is CASSPAGNPYNSPLHF. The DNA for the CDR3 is TGTGCCAGCAGCCCCGCGGGGAACCCCTATAATTCACCCCTCCACTTT.

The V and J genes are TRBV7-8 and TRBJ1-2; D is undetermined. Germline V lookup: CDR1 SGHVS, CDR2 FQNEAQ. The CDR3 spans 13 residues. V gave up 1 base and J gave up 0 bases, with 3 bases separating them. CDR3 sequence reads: CASSLGPNYGYTF. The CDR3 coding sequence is TGTGCCAGCAGCTTAGGGCCTAACTATGGCTACACCTTC.

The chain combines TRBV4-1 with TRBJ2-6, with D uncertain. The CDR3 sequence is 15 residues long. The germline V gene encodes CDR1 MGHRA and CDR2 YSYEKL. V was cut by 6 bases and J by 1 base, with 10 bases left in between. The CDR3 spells CASSPTGSGANVLTF. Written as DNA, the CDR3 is TGCGCCAGCAGTCCGACGGGTTCTGGGGCCAACGTCCTGACTTTC.

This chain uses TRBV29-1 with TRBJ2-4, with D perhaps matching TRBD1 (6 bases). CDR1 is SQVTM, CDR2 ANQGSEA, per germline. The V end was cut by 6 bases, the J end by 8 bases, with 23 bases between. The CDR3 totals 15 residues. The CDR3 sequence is CSVAPSRGVSYIQYF. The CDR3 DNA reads TGCAGCGTAGCCCCGAGCAGGGGCGTTTCTTACATTCAGTACTTC.

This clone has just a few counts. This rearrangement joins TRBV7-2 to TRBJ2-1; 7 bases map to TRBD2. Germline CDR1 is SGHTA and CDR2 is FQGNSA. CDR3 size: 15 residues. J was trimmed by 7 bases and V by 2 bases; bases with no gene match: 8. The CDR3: CASSLYPSGLNEQFF. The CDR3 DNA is TGTGCCAGCAGCTTATATCCTAGCGGCCTAAATGAGCAGTTCTTC.

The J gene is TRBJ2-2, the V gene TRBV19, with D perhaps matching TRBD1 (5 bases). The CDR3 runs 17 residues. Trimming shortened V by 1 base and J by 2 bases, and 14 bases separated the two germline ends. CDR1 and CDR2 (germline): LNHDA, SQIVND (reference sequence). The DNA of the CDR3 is TGTGCCAGTAGTATAGGCTGGGCAGGGCTAAACACCGGGGAGCTGTTTTTT. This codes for CASSIGWAGLNTGELFF.

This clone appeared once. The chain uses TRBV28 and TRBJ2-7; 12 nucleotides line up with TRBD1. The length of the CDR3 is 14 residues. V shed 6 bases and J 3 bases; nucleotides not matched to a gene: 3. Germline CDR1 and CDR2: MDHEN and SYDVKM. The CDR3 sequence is CASRGTGGDYEQYF. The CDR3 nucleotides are TGTGCCAGCAGGGGGACAGGGGGCGACTACGAGCAGTACTTC.

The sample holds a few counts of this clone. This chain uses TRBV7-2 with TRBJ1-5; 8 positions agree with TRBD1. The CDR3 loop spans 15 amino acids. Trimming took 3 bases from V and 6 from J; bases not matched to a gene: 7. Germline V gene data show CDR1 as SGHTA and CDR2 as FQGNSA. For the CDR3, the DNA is TGTGCCAGCAGCTTCACAGGACAGGGAGTTCAGCCCCAGCATTTT. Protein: CASSFTGQGVQPQHF.

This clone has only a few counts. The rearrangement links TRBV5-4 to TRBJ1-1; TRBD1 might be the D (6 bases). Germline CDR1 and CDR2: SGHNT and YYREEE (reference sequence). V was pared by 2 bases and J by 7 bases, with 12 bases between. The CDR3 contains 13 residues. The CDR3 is CASSFYRDGEAFF. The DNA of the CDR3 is TGTGCCAGCAGCTTTTACAGGGACGGTGAAGCTTTCTTT.

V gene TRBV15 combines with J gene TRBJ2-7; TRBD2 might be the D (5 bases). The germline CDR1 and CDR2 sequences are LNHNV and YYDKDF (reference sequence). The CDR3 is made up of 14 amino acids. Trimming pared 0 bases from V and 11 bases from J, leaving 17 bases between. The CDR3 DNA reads TGTGCCACCAGCAGAGACCGGGGTTTTGGGGTGGAGTACTTC. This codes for CATSRDRGFGVEYF.